These 5 T cell receptor beta chains originate from one sample sequenced in a study of Tregs in tolerant kidney transplant recipients. Libraries were prepared by immunoSEQ multiplex PCR; TCRdb keeps only in-frame clonotypes and omits some of them. The sample lists fewer than 65,000 clones; roughly 88% were seen once. The sample here was Tregs from blood, taken before the transplant. These receptor sequences come from a human donor who received a combined kidney and bone marrow transplant.

V is TRBV27 and J is TRBJ2-7, with 8 bases that match TRBD1. The CDR3 contains 14 residues. V lost 3 bases and J lost 1; bases outside the gene matches: 2. The germline V gene has CDR1 MNHEY and CDR2 SMNVEV (reference sequence). The CDR3 nucleotides read TGTGCCAGCAGTTTCAGGGGGCCTTCCTACGAGCAGTACTTC. Amino acid sequence: CASSFRGPSYEQYF.

This rearrangement joins TRBV11-2 to TRBJ2-3; 12 bases match TRBD2. The germline CDR1 and CDR2 sequences are SGHAT and FQNNGV. The CDR3 is 16 amino acids. Trimming removed 2 bases from V and 6 bases from J; junction bases left unmatched: 6. CDR3 bases: TGTGCCAGCAGCTTATTGACTAGCGGGAGCTCCGATACGCAGTATTTT. As protein: CASSLLTSGSSDTQYF.

The chain links TRBV5-5 to TRBJ1-4, with D perhaps matching TRBD1 (6 bases). The CDR3 is made up of 14 amino acids. V lost 4 bases, J lost 8 bases, and 15 bases lay in between. The germline CDR1 and CDR2 sequences are SGHKS and YYEKEE (reference sequence). The CDR3: CASSIYRVREKLFF. DNA of the CDR3: TGTGCCAGCAGCATCTACAGGGTACGGGAAAAACTGTTTTTT.

This chain joins TRBV7-9 and TRBJ2-5; the D gene could be TRBD1 or TRBD2 (5 bases each). V was trimmed by 5 bases and J by 2 bases, leaving 21 bases between them. Germline assignment: CDR1 SEHNR and CDR2 FQNEAQ (reference sequence). The CDR3 contains 17 residues. The CDR3 nucleotides are TGTGCCAGCAGCGACGGGGACGGAGCTTGGGAGCAAGAGACCCAGTACTTC. This codes for CASSDGDGAWEQETQYF.

This clone was seen just once. J is TRBJ2-7 and V is TRBV13; maybe TRBD1 (8 bases). This CDR3 spans 14 amino acids. The germline gives CDR1 PRHDT, CDR2 FYEKMQ (reference sequence). The V end was cut by 2 bases, the J end by 2 bases, with 10 bases between. The CDR3 coding sequence is TGTGCCAGCAGCTTAACAGGGGGGGCCTACGAGCAGTACTTC. It is translated as CASSLTGGAYEQYF.